This TCR beta chain was found in a study of identical twins. Whole-study findings and limits: Shared out-of-frame alpha sequences (those common to twins) showed excess low generation probability.

The CDR3 covers 12 residues. Germline V gene data show CDR1 as SNHLY and CDR2 as FYNNEI. V dropped 4 bases and J dropped 5 bases, with 6 bases sitting between them. Using its own MiXCR run on the 5' RACE reads, TCRdb lists one record per CDR3 protein. The table has hundreds of thousands of distinct CDR3 sequences, 18% seen once. This clonotype has a handful of counts. Its specificity is unknown. This could be a read error, since a much larger clone is one nucleotide away. A further study also used this sample, focusing on T cells expressing NK-cell markers. From that study: Among eight sequenced donors, seven carried HCMV seropositivity while one was seronegative. In several experiments, sorting was confined to alpha-beta TCR T cells through use of an anti-gamma-delta TCR antibody. Top CD8+ clonotypes included the dominant CD3+CD56+NKG2C+ clonotypes in 5 or 6 donors.

The sequenced sample consisted of PBMCs. The TCR originated in a woman younger than 35 in good health. The chain combines TRBV2 with TRBJ2-1; D gene uncertain. The chain's CDR3 is CASSAANNEQFF. Here the CDR3 DNA reads TGTGCCAGCAGTGCTGCCAACAATGAGCAGTTCTTC.